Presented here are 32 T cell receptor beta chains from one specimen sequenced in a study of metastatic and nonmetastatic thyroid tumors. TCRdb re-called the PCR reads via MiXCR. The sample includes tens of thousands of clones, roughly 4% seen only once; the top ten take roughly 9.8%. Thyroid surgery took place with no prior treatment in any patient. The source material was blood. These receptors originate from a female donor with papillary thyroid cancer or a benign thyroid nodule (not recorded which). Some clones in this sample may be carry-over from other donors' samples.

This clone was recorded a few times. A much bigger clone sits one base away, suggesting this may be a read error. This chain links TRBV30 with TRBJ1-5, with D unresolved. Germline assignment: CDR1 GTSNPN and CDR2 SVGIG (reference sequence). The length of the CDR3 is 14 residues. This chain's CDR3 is CAWSARQFNRPQHF. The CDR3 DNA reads TGTGCCTGGAGTGCGAGGCAGTTCAATCGGCCCCAGCATTTT.

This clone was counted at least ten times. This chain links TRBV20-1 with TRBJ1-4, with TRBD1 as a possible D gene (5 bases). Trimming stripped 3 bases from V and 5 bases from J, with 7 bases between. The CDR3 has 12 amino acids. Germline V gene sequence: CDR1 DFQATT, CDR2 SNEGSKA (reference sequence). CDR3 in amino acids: CSASPGNEKLFF. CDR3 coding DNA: TGCAGTGCTAGTCCAGGGAATGAAAAACTGTTTTTT.

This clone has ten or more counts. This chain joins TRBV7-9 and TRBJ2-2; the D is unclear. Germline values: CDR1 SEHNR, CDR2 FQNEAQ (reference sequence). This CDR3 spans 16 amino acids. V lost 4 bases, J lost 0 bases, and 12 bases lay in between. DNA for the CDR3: TGTGCCAGCAGCTGGCAAGGTGGTACGAACACCGGGGAGCTGTTTTTT. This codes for CASSWQGGTNTGELFF.

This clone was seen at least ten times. The CDR3 here is CASSFGQVSNQPQHF. As DNA, the CDR3 is TGTGCCAGCAGCTTCGGACAGGTCAGCAATCAGCCCCAGCATTTT. This chain links TRBV5-6 with TRBJ1-5; 7 bases match TRBD1. Germline V CDR1 and CDR2: SGHDT, YYEEEE. Losses at the gene ends were 2 bases for V and 1 base for J; bases not matched to a gene: 3. This CDR3 has 15 amino acids.

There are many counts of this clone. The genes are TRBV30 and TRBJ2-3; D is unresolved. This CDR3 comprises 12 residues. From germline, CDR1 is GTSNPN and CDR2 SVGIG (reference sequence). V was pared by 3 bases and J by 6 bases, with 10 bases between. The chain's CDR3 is CAWSPEADTQYF. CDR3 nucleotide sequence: TGTGCCTGGAGCCCGGAAGCCGATACGCAGTATTTT.

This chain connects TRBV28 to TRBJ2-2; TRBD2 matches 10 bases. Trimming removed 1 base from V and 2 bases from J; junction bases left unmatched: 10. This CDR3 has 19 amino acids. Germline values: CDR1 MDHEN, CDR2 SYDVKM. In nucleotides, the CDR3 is TGTGCCAGCAGTTTATTACCGGGACTAGCGCCCATTAACACCGGGGAGCTGTTTTTT. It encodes CASSLLPGLAPINTGELFF.

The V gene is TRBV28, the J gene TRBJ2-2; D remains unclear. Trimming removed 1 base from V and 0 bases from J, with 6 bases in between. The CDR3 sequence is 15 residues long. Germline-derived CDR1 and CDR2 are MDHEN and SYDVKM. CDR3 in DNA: TGTGCCAGCAGTTTATCTGGGGCGAACACCGGGGAGCTGTTTTTT. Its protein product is CASSLSGANTGELFF.

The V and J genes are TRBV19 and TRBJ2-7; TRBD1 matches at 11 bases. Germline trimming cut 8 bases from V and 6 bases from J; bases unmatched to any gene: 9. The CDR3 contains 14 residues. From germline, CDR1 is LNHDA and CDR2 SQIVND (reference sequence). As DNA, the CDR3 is TGTGCCAGTGGGGCCGGGACAGGGGGTCGCGAGCAGTACTTC. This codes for CASGAGTGGREQYF.

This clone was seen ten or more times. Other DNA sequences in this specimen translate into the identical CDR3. CDR3 sequence: CSAAEPAKYGYTF. The CDR3 nucleotides are TGCAGTGCTGCAGAACCCGCGAAGTATGGCTACACCTTC. The chain links TRBV20-1 to TRBJ1-2; no clear D. Germline-derived CDR1 and CDR2 are DFQATT and SNEGSKA (reference sequence). V lost 5 bases, J lost 5 bases, and 15 bases lay in between. The CDR3 length is 13 residues.

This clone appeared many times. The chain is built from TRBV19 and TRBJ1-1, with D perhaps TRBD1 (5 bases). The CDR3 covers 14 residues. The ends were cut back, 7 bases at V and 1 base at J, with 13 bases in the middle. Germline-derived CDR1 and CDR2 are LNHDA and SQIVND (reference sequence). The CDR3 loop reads CASIPGRRNTEAFF. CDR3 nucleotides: TGTGCCAGTATCCCGGGACGGAGGAACACTGAAGCTTTCTTT.

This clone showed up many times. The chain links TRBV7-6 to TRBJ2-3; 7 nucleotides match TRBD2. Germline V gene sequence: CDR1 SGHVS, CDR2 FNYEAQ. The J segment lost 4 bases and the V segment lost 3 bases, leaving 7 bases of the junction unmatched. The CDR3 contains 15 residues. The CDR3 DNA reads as TGTGCCAGCAGCTTTAATATGGGAGGGTCAGATACGCAGTATTTT. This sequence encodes CASSFNMGGSDTQYF. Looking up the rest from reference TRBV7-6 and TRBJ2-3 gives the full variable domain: GAGVSQSPRYKVTKRGQDVALRCDPISGHVSLYWYRQALGQGPEFLTYFNYEAQQDKSGLPNDRFSAERPEGSISTLTIQRTEQRDSAMYRCASSFNMGGSDTQYFGPGTRLTVL.

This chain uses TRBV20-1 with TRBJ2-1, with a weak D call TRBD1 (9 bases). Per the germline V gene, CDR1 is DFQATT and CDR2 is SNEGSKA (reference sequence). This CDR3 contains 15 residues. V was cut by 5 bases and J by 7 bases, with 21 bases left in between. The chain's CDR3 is CSARTDRGLVNEQFF. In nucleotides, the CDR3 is TGCAGTGCTCGAACGGACAGGGGACTAGTTAATGAGCAGTTCTTC.

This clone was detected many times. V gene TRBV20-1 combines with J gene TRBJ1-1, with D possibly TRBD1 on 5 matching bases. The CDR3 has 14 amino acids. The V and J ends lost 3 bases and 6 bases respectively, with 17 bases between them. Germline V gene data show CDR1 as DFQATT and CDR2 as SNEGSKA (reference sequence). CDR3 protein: CSARGGGEKPEAFF. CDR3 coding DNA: TGCAGTGCTAGGGGTGGGGGGGAAAAACCTGAAGCTTTCTTT.

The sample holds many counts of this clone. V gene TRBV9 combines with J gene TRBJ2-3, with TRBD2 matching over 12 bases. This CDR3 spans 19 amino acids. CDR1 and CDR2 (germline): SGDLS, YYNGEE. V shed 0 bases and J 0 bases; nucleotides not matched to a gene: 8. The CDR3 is CASSVGGLAGGSSTDTQYF. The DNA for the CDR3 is TGTGCCAGCAGCGTAGGGGGTCTAGCGGGAGGGTCGAGCACAGATACGCAGTATTTT.

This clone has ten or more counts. CDR3 in amino acids: CASSEQQENNSPLHF. The CDR3 DNA sequence: TGTGCCAGCTCAGAACAACAGGAAAATAATTCACCCCTCCACTTT. V and J are TRBV18 and TRBJ1-6; possible D gene TRBD1, 5 bases. The germline CDR1 and CDR2 sequences are KGHSH and LQKENI. V was pared by 5 bases and J by 5 bases, with 13 bases between. This CDR3 is built from 15 residues.

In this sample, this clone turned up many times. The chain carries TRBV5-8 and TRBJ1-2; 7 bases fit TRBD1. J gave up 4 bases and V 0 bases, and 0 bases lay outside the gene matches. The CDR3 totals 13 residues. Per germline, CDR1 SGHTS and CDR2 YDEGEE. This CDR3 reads CASSLDRGYGYTF. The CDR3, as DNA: TGTGCCAGCAGCTTGGACAGGGGCTATGGCTACACCTTC.

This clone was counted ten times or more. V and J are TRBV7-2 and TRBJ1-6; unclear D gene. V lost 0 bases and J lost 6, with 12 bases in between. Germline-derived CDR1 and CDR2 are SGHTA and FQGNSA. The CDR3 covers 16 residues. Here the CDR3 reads CASSLAENTINSPLHF. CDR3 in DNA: TGTGCCAGCAGCTTAGCGGAAAATACCATTAATTCACCCCTCCACTTT.

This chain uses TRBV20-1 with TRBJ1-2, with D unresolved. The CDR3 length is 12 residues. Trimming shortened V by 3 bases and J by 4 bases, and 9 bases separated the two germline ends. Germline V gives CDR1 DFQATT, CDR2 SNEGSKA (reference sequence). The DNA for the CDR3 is TGCAGTGCTAGTGTGTCGGCCTATGGCTACACCTTC. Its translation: CSASVSAYGYTF.

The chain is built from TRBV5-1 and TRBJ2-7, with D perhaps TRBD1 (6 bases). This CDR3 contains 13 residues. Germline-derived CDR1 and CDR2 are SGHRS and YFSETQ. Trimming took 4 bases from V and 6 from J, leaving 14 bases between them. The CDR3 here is CASSLDYRAEQYF. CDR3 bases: TGCGCCAGCAGCCTCGATTACAGGGCCGAGCAGTACTTC.

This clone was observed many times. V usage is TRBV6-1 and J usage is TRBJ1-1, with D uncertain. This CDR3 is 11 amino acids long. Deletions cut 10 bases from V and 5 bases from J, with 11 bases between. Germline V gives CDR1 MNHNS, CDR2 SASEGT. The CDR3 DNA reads TGTGCCACCTGCCTCCCAACTGAAGCTTTCTTT. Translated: CATCLPTEAFF.

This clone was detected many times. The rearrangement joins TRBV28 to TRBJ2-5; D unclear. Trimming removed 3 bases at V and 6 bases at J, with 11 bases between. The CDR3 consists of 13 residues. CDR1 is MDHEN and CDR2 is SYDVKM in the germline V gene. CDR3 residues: CASSFRVSKTQYF. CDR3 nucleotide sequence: TGTGCCAGCAGTTTCCGAGTGTCTAAGACCCAGTACTTC.

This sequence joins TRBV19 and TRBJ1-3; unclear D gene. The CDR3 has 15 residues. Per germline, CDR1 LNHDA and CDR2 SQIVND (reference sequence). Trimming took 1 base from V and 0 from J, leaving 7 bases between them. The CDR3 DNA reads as TGTGCCAGTAGTATAGCACCGTCCTCTGGAAACACCATATATTTT. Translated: CASSIAPSSGNTIYF.

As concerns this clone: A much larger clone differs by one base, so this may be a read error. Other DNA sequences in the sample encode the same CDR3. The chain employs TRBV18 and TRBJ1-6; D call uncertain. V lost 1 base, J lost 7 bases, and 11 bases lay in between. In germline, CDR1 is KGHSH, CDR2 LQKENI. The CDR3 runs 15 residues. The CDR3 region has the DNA TGTGCCAGCTCACCACAAGGCCCGGGGAATTCACCCCTCCACTTT. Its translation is CASSPQGPGNSPLHF.

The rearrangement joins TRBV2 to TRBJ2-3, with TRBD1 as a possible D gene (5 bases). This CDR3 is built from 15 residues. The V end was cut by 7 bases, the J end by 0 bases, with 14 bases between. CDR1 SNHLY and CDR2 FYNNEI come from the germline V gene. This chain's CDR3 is CASTLTEVSTDTQYF. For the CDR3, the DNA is TGTGCCAGCACCCTGACAGAGGTTAGCACAGATACGCAGTATTTT.

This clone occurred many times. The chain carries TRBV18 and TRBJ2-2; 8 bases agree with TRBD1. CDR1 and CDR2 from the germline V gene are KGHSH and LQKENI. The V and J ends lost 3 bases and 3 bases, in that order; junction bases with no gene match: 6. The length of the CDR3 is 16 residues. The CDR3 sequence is CASSPTGQVYTGELFF. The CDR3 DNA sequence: TGTGCCAGCTCACCGACGGGACAGGTTTACACCGGGGAGCTGTTTTTT.

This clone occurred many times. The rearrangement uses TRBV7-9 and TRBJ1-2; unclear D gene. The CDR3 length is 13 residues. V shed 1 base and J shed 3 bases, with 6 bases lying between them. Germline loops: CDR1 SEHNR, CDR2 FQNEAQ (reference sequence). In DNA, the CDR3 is TGTGCCAGCAGCTTAGAGGGAGACTATGGCTACACCTTC. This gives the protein CASSLEGDYGYTF. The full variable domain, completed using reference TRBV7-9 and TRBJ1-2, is DTGVSQNPRHKITKRGQNVTFRCDPISEHNRLYWYRQTLGQGPEFLTYFQNEAQLEKSRLLSDRFSAERPKGSFSTLEIQRTEQGDSAMYLCASSLEGDYGYTFGSGTRLTVV.

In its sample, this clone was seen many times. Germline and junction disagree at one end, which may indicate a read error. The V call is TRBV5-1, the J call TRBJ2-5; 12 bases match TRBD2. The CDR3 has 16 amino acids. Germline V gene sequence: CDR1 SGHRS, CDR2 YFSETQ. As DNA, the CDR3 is TGCGCCGGCAGCTTACCTAGCGGGAGGGTCCAAGAGACCCAGTACTTC. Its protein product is CAGSLPSGRVQETQYF.

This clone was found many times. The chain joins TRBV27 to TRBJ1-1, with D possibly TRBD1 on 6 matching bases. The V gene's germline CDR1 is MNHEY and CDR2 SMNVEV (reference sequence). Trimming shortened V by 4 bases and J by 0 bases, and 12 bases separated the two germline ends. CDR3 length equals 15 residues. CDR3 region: CASSSTGSLNTEAFF. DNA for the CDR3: TGTGCCAGCAGTTCTACAGGGTCCCTGAACACTGAAGCTTTCTTT.

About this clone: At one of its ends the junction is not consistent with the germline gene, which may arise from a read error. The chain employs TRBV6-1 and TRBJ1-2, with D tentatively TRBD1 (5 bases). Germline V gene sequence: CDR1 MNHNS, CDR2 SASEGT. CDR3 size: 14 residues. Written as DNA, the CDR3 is TGTGCCAGCAGTGAAAAGGAGAGGGACTATGGTTACACCTTC. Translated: CASSEKERDYGYTF.

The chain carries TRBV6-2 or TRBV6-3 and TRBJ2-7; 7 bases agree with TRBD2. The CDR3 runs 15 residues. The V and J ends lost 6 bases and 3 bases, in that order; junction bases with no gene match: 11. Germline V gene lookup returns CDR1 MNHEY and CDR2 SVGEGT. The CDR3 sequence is CASRFLAVPSYEQYV. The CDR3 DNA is TGTGCCAGCAGATTTCTAGCGGTACCAAGCTACGAGCAGTACGTC.

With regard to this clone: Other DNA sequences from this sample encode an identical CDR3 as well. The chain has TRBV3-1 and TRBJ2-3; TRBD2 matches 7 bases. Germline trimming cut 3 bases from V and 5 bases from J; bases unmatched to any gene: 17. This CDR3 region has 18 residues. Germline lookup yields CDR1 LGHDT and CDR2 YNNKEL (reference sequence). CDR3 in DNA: TGTGCCAGCAGCCATCCTAGCGGAAAGGGCTCCAGTAGAGATACGCAGTATTTT. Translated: CASSHPSGKGSSRDTQYF.

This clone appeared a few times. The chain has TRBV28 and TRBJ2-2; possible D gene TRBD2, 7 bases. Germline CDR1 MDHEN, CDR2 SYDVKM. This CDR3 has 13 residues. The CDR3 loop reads CESTGGVAGELFF. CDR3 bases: TGTGAAAGCACGGGGGGCGTCGCCGGGGAGCTGTTTTTT. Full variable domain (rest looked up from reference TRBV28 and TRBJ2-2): DVKVTQSSRYLVKRTGEKVFLECVQDMDHENMFWYRQDPGLGLRLIYFSYDVKMKEKGDIPEGYSVSREKKERFSLILESASTNQTSMYLCESTGGVAGELFFGEGSRLTVL.